This T cell receptor (beta chain) stems from a study of CD4+ T cells in melanoma (dated by TCRdb to the early 2020s). A note on the overall study: Neoantigen-specific CD4+ T cells in human melanoma were investigated in the study.

Regarding this clone: This receptor's antigen is unknown. No much larger clonotype is one base removed from it; base qualities were not supplied.

Sequences LGHNT (CDR1) and FRNRAP (CDR2) are obtained from the germline V gene. The CDR3 runs 16 residues from the cysteine to the phenylalanine. Of the read, only the CDR3 DNA is kept; its 48 bases are in frame from base 1. The V and J ends are trimmed by 1 base and 3 bases, leaving 12 bases between them. Library method: the immunoSEQ multiplex PCR assay. As stored in TCRdb, this immuneACCESS dataset retains in-frame rearrangements with V and J assigned. A fraction of the clones does not appear; measured against another copy, unresolved V genes explain less than half of the discrepancy, and the remainder lacks a known reason. The sample table contains about 21,000 clones; only one count was recorded for roughly four fifths of them. The ten largest account for 3.6% of the sample. The full study reports these points: According to the report, neoantigen-specific CD4+ T cells in melanoma displayed diverse differentiation states. Neoantigen-specific CD4+ T cells were reported to be correlated with the function of CD8+ T cells, macrophages and B cells.

The donors were melanoma patients. Recombination connected TRBV12-5 to TRBJ2-2, with an unclear D gene assignment. The clonotype originates from a human donor with melanoma. Sequenced sample: cells from a culture (not recorded whether cultured in vitro). The DNA is as follows: TGTGCTAGTGGTTTGGCGATTGTAGGGTACACCGGGGAGCTGTTTTTT. This codes for CASGLAIVGYTGELFF. With the portions outside the CDR3 filled from the reference TRBV12-5 and TRBJ2-2 genes, the complete variable region becomes DARVTQTPRHKVTEMGQEVTMRCQPILGHNTVFWYRQTMMQGLELLAYFRNRAPLDDSGMPKDRFSAEMPDATLATLKIQPSEPRDSAVYFCASGLAIVGYTGELFFGEGSRLTVL.